Reported below is one T cell receptor beta chain. Its target is unknown. The data derive from a study of T cell responses to AZD1222 COVID-19 vaccine. About the research overall: Some second doses came at about 4 weeks and others at about 12 weeks; these were pooled.

Sequenced by immunoSEQ multiplex PCR; TCRdb stores in-frame clones only, minus some. The sample includes 80,000 to 100,000 clones, more than 80% seen only once; the top ten take about 13%. Study results and limitations: Reports say nearly half of spike-specific TCRs go after unmutated variant regions.

The TCR comes from an adult in good health. This specimen was peripheral blood, taken on day 0 of AZD1222 vaccination.

The CDR3 DNA follows: TGTGCCAGCAGCGAAATGGGGGGGCCCACTAACTATGGCTACACCTTC. It codes for CASSEMGGPTNYGYTF. J is TRBJ1-2 and V is TRBV21-1. TRBV21-1 is labeled a pseudogene. The CDR3 sequence is 16 residues long.